The 14 T cell receptor beta chains below all came from one sample that was sequenced in a study of OX40 agonist ivuxolimab in advanced cancers. Method: immunoSEQ multiplex PCR; TCRdb's copy keeps in-frame clones and lacks some. The data show roughly 80,000 clones, about nine tenths seen once. The sample in question was CD4+ or CD8+ T cells sorted from blood, obtained in a trial of the OX40 agonist ivuxolimab. The receptor source for this set is an adult with an advanced solid tumor such as melanoma, head and neck, liver or kidney cancer.

The gene calls are TRBV9 and TRBJ2-7; D remains unclear. The CDR3 extends over 14 amino acids. V was clipped by 0 bases and J by 6 bases, with 13 bases between them. Germline values: CDR1 SGDLS, CDR2 YYNGEE. CDR3 protein: CASSVGTAMSEQYF. The DNA of the CDR3 is TGTGCCAGCAGCGTAGGGACGGCTATGAGCGAGCAGTACTTC. The whole variable domain, filled in from reference TRBV9 and TRBJ2-7, reads DSGVTQTPKHLITATGQRVTLRCSPRSGDLSVYWYQQSLDQGLQFLIQYYNGEERAKGNILERFSAQQFPDLHSELNLSSLELGDSALYFCASSVGTAMSEQYFGPGTRLTVT.

This clone has a single count. The genes are TRBV27 and TRBJ2-7, with D perhaps TRBD1 or TRBD2 (5 bases each). V was cut by 7 bases and J by 0 bases, with 16 bases left in between. The CDR3 has 15 amino acids. The germline gives CDR1 MNHEY, CDR2 SMNVEV (reference sequence). The DNA of the CDR3 is TGTGCCAGCACCACCCTCGTGGGGGTCTCCTACGAGCAGTACTTC. The encoded protein is CASTTLVGVSYEQYF.

The V and J genes are TRBV14 and TRBJ2-1; D is perhaps TRBD2 (5 bases). The CDR3 has 14 residues. V dropped 2 bases and J dropped 5 bases, with 10 bases sitting between them. CDR1 is SGHDN, CDR2 FVKESK, per germline. CDR3 nucleotides: TGTGCCAGCAGCCAAATACTAGGGCACAATGAGCAGTTCTTC. Protein: CASSQILGHNEQFF.

The chain employs TRBV5-1 and TRBJ2-6; TRBD2 might be the D (6 bases). V was trimmed by 4 bases and J by 5 bases, leaving 10 bases between them. From germline, CDR1 is SGHRS and CDR2 YFSETQ. The CDR3 is 14 residues long. The CDR3 nucleotides read TGCGCCAGCAGCCCGGCGGGGAGGGCCAACGTCCTGACTTTC. This gives the protein CASSPAGRANVLTF. Combining the CDR3 with reference TRBV5-1 and TRBJ2-6 gives the whole variable domain KAGVTQTPRYLIKTRGQQVTLSCSPISGHRSVSWYQQTPGQGLQFLFEYFSETQRNKGNFPGRFSGRQFSNSRSEMNVSTLELGDSALYLCASSPAGRANVLTFGAGSRLTVL.

This clone was picked up a small number of times. The chain links TRBV19 to TRBJ1-4, with a possible D match to TRBD1 (5 bases). The CDR3 sequence is 12 residues long. CDR1 and CDR2 (germline): LNHDA, SQIVND (reference sequence). Trimming took off 6 bases at V and 5 bases at J, with 7 bases between the two ends. CDR3 bases: TGTGCCAGTAGGAGGACAAATGAAAAACTGTTTTTT. This encodes CASRRTNEKLFF.

The V gene is TRBV19, the J gene TRBJ1-6; D may be TRBD1 (6 bases). The V end lost 1 base, the J end lost 9 bases, and 16 bases lay between the germline ends. The CDR3 extends over 16 amino acids. Germline V CDR1 and CDR2: LNHDA, SQIVND (reference sequence). The CDR3 DNA is TGTGCCAGTAGTATAGCCTCCGACAGGTTAACTTCACCCCTCCACTTT. The encoded protein is CASSIASDRLTSPLHF.

The CDR3 sequence: CASSLKGMNTEAFF. The CDR3 coding sequence is TGTGCCAGCAGTCTCAAGGGGATGAACACTGAAGCTTTCTTT. V and J are TRBV6-5 and TRBJ1-1; D might be TRBD1 (5 bases). Deletions cut 5 bases from V and 0 bases from J, with 10 bases between. The CDR3 covers 14 residues. Germline V gene sequence: CDR1 MNHEY, CDR2 SVGAGI.

The chain is built from TRBV6-6 and TRBJ1-1; no definite D call. The CDR3 covers 16 residues. Deletions cut 0 bases from V and 11 bases from J, with 22 bases between. Germline assignment: CDR1 MNHNY and CDR2 SVGAGI (reference sequence). CDR3 region: CASSYSARTVDLRAFF. In nucleotides, the CDR3 is TGTGCCAGCAGTTACTCGGCCCGGACGGTTGACTTAAGGGCTTTCTTT.

On this clone: A junction end diverges from the germline sequence, so it may reflect a read error. The chain is built from TRBV6-6 and TRBJ2-3; D is uncertain. The CDR3 has 12 residues. Germline loops: CDR1 MNHNY, CDR2 SVGAGI (reference sequence). Here the CDR3 DNA reads TGTGCCAGCAGTTACTCGATTGATAAGCAGTATTTT. As protein: CASSYSIDKQYF.

Here the CDR3 DNA reads TGTGCCAGCAGTGAGGGGGACAGGGGAATGAAAAAACTGTTTTTT. It specifies CASSEGDRGMKKLFF. The chain employs TRBV9 and TRBJ1-4; 10 nucleotides agree with TRBD1. V lost 5 bases to trimming and J lost 9 bases; unmatched junction nucleotides: 10. This CDR3 contains 15 residues. Per the germline V gene, CDR1 is SGDLS and CDR2 is YYNGEE.

This chain links TRBV7-9 with TRBJ2-1; 11 bases fit TRBD2. Per germline, CDR1 SEHNR and CDR2 FQNEAQ (reference sequence). This CDR3 contains 17 residues. The CDR3 region has the DNA TGTGCTTCGACTAGCGGGATAGTAAAGGAGGGCTACAATGAGCAGTTCTTC. Protein sequence: CASTSGIVKEGYNEQFF.

J is TRBJ2-3 and V is TRBV19; 9 bases match TRBD2. The length of the CDR3 is 17 residues. The ends lost 2 bases at V and 1 base at J; junction bases unmatched: 7. The germline V gene has CDR1 LNHDA and CDR2 SQIVND (reference sequence). CDR3 bases: TGTGCCAGTAGTATACCTTGGACTAGCGAACGCACAGATACGCAGTATTTT. Translated, it gives CASSIPWTSERTDTQYF.

The rearrangement links TRBV4-3 to TRBJ2-5, with D perhaps matching TRBD2 (5 bases). The CDR3 runs 16 residues. Germline V gives CDR1 LGHNA, CDR2 YSLEER. V shed 1 base and J shed 1 base, with 13 bases lying between them. CDR3 in amino acids: CASSQALDEGQETQYF. The CDR3 coding sequence is TGCGCCAGCAGCCAAGCTTTAGACGAGGGCCAAGAGACCCAGTACTTC.

This chain connects TRBV11-2 to TRBJ2-4, with D possibly being TRBD1 or TRBD2 (5 bases each). V lost 4 bases and J lost 8, with 18 bases in between. This CDR3 is built from 15 residues. CDR1 and CDR2 (germline): SGHAT, FQNNGV. This chain's CDR3 is CASSSTRQPRDIQYF. The CDR3 coding sequence is TGTGCCAGCAGCTCCACCAGACAGCCGCGGGACATTCAGTACTTC.